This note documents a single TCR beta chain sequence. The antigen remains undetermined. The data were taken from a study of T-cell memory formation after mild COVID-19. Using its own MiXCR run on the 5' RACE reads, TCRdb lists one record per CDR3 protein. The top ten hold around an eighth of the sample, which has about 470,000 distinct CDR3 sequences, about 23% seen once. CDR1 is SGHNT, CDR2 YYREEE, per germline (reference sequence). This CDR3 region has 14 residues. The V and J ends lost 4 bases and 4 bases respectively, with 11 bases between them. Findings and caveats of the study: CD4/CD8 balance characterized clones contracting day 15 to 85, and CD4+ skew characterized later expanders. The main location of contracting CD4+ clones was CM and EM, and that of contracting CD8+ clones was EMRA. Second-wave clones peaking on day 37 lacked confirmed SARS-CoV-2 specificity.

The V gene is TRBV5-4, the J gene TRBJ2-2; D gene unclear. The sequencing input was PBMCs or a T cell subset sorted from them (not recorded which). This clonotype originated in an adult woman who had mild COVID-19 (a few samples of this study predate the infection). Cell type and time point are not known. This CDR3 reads CASSQASGTGELFF. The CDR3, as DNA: TGTGCCAGCAGCCAAGCGTCGGGCACCGGGGAGCTGTTTTTT.